The rows below give T cell receptor beta chains drawn from one sample of a study of CD8+ T cells in alopecia areata. Sequencing used immunoSEQ multiplex PCR; TCRdb keeps in-frame clones, though not all of them. The data show about 160,000 clones, more than 75% seen once. Specimen: CD8+ T cells sorted from blood, collected at week 0. The receptors here all came from a human donor with alopecia areata. The CDR3 runs from the conserved cysteine through the conserved F or W. Fields, in order: J gene, V gene, CDR3 protein.

J gene: TRBJ2-3; V gene: TRBV7-8; CDR3 protein: CASSLQAGGAADTQYF
J gene: TRBJ2-5; V gene: TRBV29-1; CDR3 protein: CSVDPGQGGETQYF
J gene: TRBJ2-4; V gene: TRBV27; CDR3 protein: CASSLFGRKGIQYF
J gene: TRBJ1-1; V gene: TRBV5-1; CDR3 protein: CASSDQTGGGTEAFF
J gene: TRBJ2-1; V gene: TRBV30; CDR3 protein: CACISGDSYNEQFF
J gene: TRBJ2-7; V gene: TRBV10-3; CDR3 protein: CAISESGDYYEQYF
J gene: TRBJ2-1; V gene: TRBV11-2; CDR3 protein: CATQTGSDEQFF
J gene: TRBJ2-3; V gene: TRBV9; CDR3 protein: CASSPLGPPDTQYF
J gene: TRBJ2-1; V gene: TRBV4-1; CDR3 protein: CASSQGWAANEFSGDNEQFF
J gene: TRBJ1-1; V gene: TRBV10-2; CDR3 protein: CASSPGQNTEAFF
J gene: TRBJ2-3; V gene: TRBV4-1; CDR3 protein: CASSQVGTSGGADTQYF
J gene: TRBJ2-1; V gene: TRBV5-1; CDR3 protein: CASSSGRATSYNEQFF
J gene: TRBJ2-1; V gene: TRBV11-2; CDR3 protein: CASSSVEDEQFF
J gene: TRBJ2-7; V gene: TRBV4-1; CDR3 protein: CASSQELSGTGTYEQYF
J gene: TRBJ1-5; V gene: TRBV5-6; CDR3 protein: CASSAHQDSINQPQHF
J gene: TRBJ2-2; V gene: TRBV7-9; CDR3 protein: CASSSPRGRIAGYTGELFF
J gene: TRBJ2-2; V gene: TRBV7-6; CDR3 protein: CASSPGQRELFF
J gene: TRBJ2-1; V gene: TRBV7-9; CDR3 protein: CASSSGRLIAYEQFF
J gene: TRBJ2-7; V gene: TRBV5-1; CDR3 protein: CASSFEAGTGEQYF
J gene: TRBJ2-2; V gene: TRBV6-5; CDR3 protein: CASSYAAGEATGELFF
J gene: TRBJ2-7; V gene: TRBV6-1; CDR3 protein: CASSGGPQIPHYEQYF
J gene: TRBJ2-7; V gene: TRBV2; CDR3 protein: CASSGPPAYEQYF
J gene: TRBJ2-2; V gene: TRBV5-4; CDR3 protein: CASSPWGSGAGELFF
J gene: TRBJ1-1; V gene: TRBV5-6; CDR3 protein: CASSLDRDPGPVTEAFF
J gene: TRBJ2-7; V gene: TRBV30; CDR3 protein: CALEGREGYEQYF
J gene: NA; V gene: TRBV29-1; CDR3 protein: CSISGGHVDEQYF
J gene: TRBJ2-1; V gene: TRBV7-6; CDR3 protein: CASSLNQGKEQFF
J gene: TRBJ2-3; V gene: TRBV4-1; CDR3 protein: CASSQRLAGGPTDTQYF
J gene: TRBJ2-7; V gene: TRBV14; CDR3 protein: CASSQAFRRSSYEQYF
J gene: TRBJ2-7; V gene: TRBV5-1; CDR3 protein: CASSTRTQAYEQYF
J gene: TRBJ2-3; V gene: TRBV9; CDR3 protein: CASSVGGNGADTQYF
J gene: TRBJ1-5; V gene: TRBV2; CDR3 protein: CATSTGGDQPQHF
J gene: TRBJ2-2; V gene: TRBV7-9; CDR3 protein: CASSLARKEHGELFF
J gene: TRBJ2-3; V gene: TRBV6-4; CDR3 protein: CASSETAEDTQYF
J gene: TRBJ2-1; V gene: TRBV27; CDR3 protein: CASSIAGGMNEQFF
J gene: TRBJ2-7; V gene: TRBV7-9; CDR3 protein: CASSLVREGAYEQYF
J gene: TRBJ2-7; V gene: TRBV11-2; CDR3 protein: CASSPRTEIPEQYF
J gene: TRBJ2-1; V gene: TRBV6-6; CDR3 protein: CASSLSDSSYNEQFF
J gene: TRBJ2-1; V gene: TRBV6-5; CDR3 protein: CASSLSGREQFF
J gene: TRBJ2-7; V gene: TRBV15; CDR3 protein: CATGQSTYEQYF
J gene: TRBJ2-2; V gene: TRBV27; CDR3 protein: CASSPPQGTGGSGELFF